The present T cell receptor (beta chain) was sequenced within a study of early T cells in non-severe SARS-CoV-2 infection (dated by TCRdb to the early 2020s). Looking at the study overall: Because TCR sequencing relied on bulk RNA taken from unsorted whole blood, pairing of alpha and beta chains was not possible.

This clonotype turned up a few times. Its antigen is currently not known. Base qualities are not provided; no much larger clone lies one nucleotide away. What the research found in general, with its limitations: VDJdb matching was skewed toward anti-spike CD8 responses and likely underestimated virus-specific expansions by missing private and CD4 specificities.

Receptor amplification or capture employed 5' RACE. Data came from a NextSeq 500. In the TCR library protocol, unique molecular identifiers were attached to individual cDNA molecules to correct for PCR bias and sequencing error. Sequencing covered both TCR alpha and beta chains, and within each sample the abundances of alpha and beta sequences were tightly co-correlated. The original pipeline was this. Decombinator V4 was used to perform V gene, J gene and CDR3 annotation of TCR sequences. Expanded TCRs were defined as changing significantly between any two time points under a Poisson model with p below 0.0001. Abundances of TCRs were expressed as counts per million after normalisation to the total number of TCRs sequenced in each sample. MAIT TCRs were defined by TRAV1-2 paired with TRAJ12, TRAJ20 or TRAJ33, and iNKT TCRs by TRAV10 paired with TRAJ18. VDJdb, accessed on 1 November 2021, was searched for TCRs annotated for CMV, EBV and SARS-CoV-2, and TCRs annotated for more than one antigen were excluded. TCRdb trimmed public reads at Q25 via fastp, called clones via MiXCR and kept in-frame beta chains. Every entry covers one CDR3 protein and lists the most common genes and DNA from its rows. The V and J calls shown here were made by TCRdb, not taken from the authors' results. The sample table contains around 40,000 distinct CDR3 sequences; only one count was recorded for 9.5% to 13% of them. The ten largest clonotypes hold 8.5% to 10% of the sample.

Set within a cohort of healthcare workers in London, UK, this nested case-control study involved weekly PCR testing of nasopharyngeal swabs along with blood sampling. Healthcare workers were recruited between 23 and 31 March 2020, during the week of the UK lockdown, and were followed weekly for up to 16 weeks. Looking up the germline V gene yields CDR1 MNHEY and CDR2 SVGAGI. Clipping removes 10 bases from V and 12 bases from J, with 9 as the unmatched junction base count. The cysteine opens and the phenylalanine closes a CDR3 of 11 amino acids. Just the 33-base CDR3 DNA is kept, in frame starting at base 1.

The rearranged chain carries TRBV6-5 and TRBJ2-7; 10 nucleotides in the junction match TRBD2. Sequencing used whole blood. This TCR came from an adult who was a healthcare worker with PCR-confirmed SARS-CoV-2 infection or an uninfected control (not recorded which). The DNA reads TGTGCCACCTCTAGCGGGGGAAGCCGGTACTTC. It specifies CATSSGGSRYF.